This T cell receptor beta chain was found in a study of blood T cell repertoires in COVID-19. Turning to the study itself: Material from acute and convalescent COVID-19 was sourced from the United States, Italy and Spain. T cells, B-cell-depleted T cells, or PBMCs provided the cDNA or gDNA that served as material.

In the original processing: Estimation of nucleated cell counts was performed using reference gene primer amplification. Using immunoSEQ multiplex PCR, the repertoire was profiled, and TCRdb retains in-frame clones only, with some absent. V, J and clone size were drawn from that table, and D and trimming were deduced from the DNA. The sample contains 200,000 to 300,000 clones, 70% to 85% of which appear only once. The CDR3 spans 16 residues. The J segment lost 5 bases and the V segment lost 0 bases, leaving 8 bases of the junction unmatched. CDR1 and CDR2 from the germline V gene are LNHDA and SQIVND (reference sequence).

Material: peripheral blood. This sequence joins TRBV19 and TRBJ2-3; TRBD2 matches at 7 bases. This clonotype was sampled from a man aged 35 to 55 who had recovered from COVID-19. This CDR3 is CASSIDGRGLEDTQYF. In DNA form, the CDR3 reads TGTGCCAGTAGTATAGACGGGCGGGGGTTGGAAGATACGCAGTATTTT. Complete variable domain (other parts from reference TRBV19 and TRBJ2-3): DGGITQSPKYLFRKEGQNVTLSCEQNLNHDAMYWYRQDPGQGLRLIYYSQIVNDFQKGDIAEGYSVSREKKESFPLTVTSAQKNPTAFYLCASSIDGRGLEDTQYFGPGTRLTVL.